This TCR beta chain was identified during a study of patients and donors after allogeneic stem cell transplantation. TCRdb itself ran the RT-PCR reads through MiXCR, one entry per CDR3 protein. Of tens of thousands of distinct CDR3 sequences listed, roughly 4.9% are singletons. The CDR3 is 13 residues long. The genes are TRBV21-1 and TRBJ2-6. TRBV21-1 is a pseudogene locus. This clonotype was obtained from a human donor who was either an allogeneic HSCT recipient or a stem cell or donor lymphocyte infusion donor (not recorded which). It is not recorded whose cells these are; they may come from a transplant donor. The material sequenced was blood, either unsorted or a sorted T cell fraction (not recorded which). The CDR3 spells CARTSPGANVLTF. The DNA of the CDR3 is TGTGCCAGGACCAGTCCTGGGGCCAACGTCCTGACTTTC.